Listed here is a single T cell receptor (beta chain). Antigen: not known. Researchers ran the PCR with 60 Vbeta and 13 Jbeta primers. The data were produced by immunoSEQ multiplex PCR, yet TCRdb's version contains in-frame clones alone and is incomplete. The sample comprises some 100,000 clones, 73% of which are singletons, and around 7.7% rests with the top ten. The entry originates in a study of cytomegalovirus exposure and HLA in healthy donors. Study-level information: Earlier, 110 million or so unique TCR beta sequences were recovered from about 179 million T cells by an analysis. There were about 85 million unique TCRs (from HLA-typed donors) in an early data release.

This CDR3 has 15 amino acids. Germline CDR1 SGHRS, CDR2 YFSETQ. Trimming removed 0 bases from V and 3 bases from J, with 9 bases in between. Study-wide results and caveats: The classifier was said to identify cytomegalovirus status with high specificity and sensitivity. Associated with HLA alleles at 0.05 false discovery rate in a later analysis were about 17,000 TCR beta sequences.

The receptor's source is a middle-aged man in good health and CMV-seronegative. The sequenced material came from PBMCs. V is TRBV5-1 and J is TRBJ2-2; D is perhaps TRBD2 (6 bases). The CDR3 sequence is CASSLGGVDTGELFF. The DNA of the CDR3 is TGCGCCAGCAGCTTGGGGGGGGTCGACACCGGGGAGCTGTTTTTT.